These T cell receptor beta chains were read from a single sample in a study of technical replicates of blood from a few donors. Clones were sequenced by immunoSEQ multiplex PCR, and TCRdb holds only the in-frame ones, with some missing. This table holds about 78,000 clones, roughly 94% found once. The sequencing sample was made of T cells isolated from PBMCs. The receptor source for this set is a human donor in good health. The CDR3 runs from the conserved cysteine through the conserved F or W. D genes are given only for firm matches. The size entry is marked missing in some rows and otherwise reads once, few, many or a size class.

J | D | V | size | DNA | CDR3
TRBJ2-5 | TRBD1 | TRBV7-9 | NA | TGTGCCAGCAGAAACGGGCCTCCGGGACAGGGGCACGAGACCCAGTACTTC | CASRNGPPGQGHETQYF
TRBJ2-5 | NA | TRBV10-1 | NA | TGCGCCAGCAGTGCTTCTCGAGGCGGGGAAGAGACCCAGTACTTC | CASSASRGGEETQYF
TRBJ2-7 | TRBD2 | TRBV29-1 | few | TGCAGCGTTTCGAATAGCGGGAGGGCTGCCGAGCAGTACTTC | CSVSNSGRAAEQYF
TRBJ2-7 | NA | TRBV6-5 | NA | TGTGCCAGCAGTTACCGCGAACTCTACGAGCAGTACTTC | CASSYRELYEQYF
TRBJ2-3 | NA | TRBV29-1 | NA | TGCAGCGTTGTATTAGCGGAGTCCTGGGGGAAAGATACGCAGTATTTT | CSVVLAESWGKDTQYF
TRBJ2-3 | NA | TRBV5-4 | NA | TGTGCCAGCAGCACGCAGGGAAGCACAGATACGCAGTATTTT | CASSTQGSTDTQYF
TRBJ1-2 | TRBD1 | TRBV4-1 | NA | TGCGCCAGCAGCCAAGGTCGGGACAGGGAGCGTGACTATGGCTACACCTTC | CASSQGRDRERDYGYTF
TRBJ1-5 | TRBD1 | TRBV9 | NA | TGTGCCAGCAGTTCCGGGACAGGGCTTCAGCCCCAGCATTTT | CASSSGTGLQPQHF
TRBJ1-6 | TRBD1 | TRBV18 | NA | TGTGCCAGCTCACCGGGACAGGCATCCCATGGCCTCCACTTT | CASSPGQASHGLHF
TRBJ1-1 | TRBD1 | TRBV28 | NA | TGTGCCAGCAGTCAAAACGGACAGGGGAGGCAGAACACTGAAGCTTTCTTT | CASSQNGQGRQNTEAFF
TRBJ1-1 | NA | TRBV5-1 | NA | TGCGCCAGCAGCTTGTGGGGTGACAGCACTGAAGCTTTCTTT | CASSLWGDSTEAFF
TRBJ2-5 | NA | TRBV7-3 | once | TGTGCCGGGCCTCCGGGGCGGGAAGGGACCCAGTACTTC | CAGPPGREGTQYF
TRBJ2-5 | NA | TRBV28 | NA | TGTGCCAGCAGGCAGGGCTTAGAGACCCAGTACTTC | CASRQGLETQYF
TRBJ1-1 | NA | TRBV7-8 | once | TGTGCCAGCAGCTTAATCTGGGGATCGACTAGTGAAGCTTTCTTT | CASSLIWGSTSEAFF
TRBJ2-7 | NA | TRBV7-6 | NA | TGTGCCAGCAGCTTAGAGTTGGGGGAGGGGGCCTACGAGCAGTACTTC | CASSLELGEGAYEQYF
TRBJ2-5 | NA | TRBV27 | NA | TGTGCCAGCAGTTTGGGGGCCCAAGAGACCCAGTACTTC | CASSLGAQETQYF
TRBJ2-3 | NA | TRBV27 | NA | TGTGCCAGCGGCTTTTCAACAGATACGCAGTATTTT | CASGFSTDTQYF
TRBJ1-2 | NA | TRBV2 | NA | TGTGCCAGCAGAAGGGACACGAACTATGGCTACACCTTC | CASRRDTNYGYTF